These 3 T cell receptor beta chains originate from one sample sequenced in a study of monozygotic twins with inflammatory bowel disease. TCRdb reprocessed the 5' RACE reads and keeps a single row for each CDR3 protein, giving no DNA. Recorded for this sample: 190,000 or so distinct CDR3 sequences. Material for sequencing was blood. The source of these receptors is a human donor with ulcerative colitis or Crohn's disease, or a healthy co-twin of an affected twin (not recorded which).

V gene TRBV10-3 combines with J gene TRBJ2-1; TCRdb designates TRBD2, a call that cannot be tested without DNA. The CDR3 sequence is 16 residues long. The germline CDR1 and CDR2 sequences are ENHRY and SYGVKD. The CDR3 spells CAISESRLAGGHEQFF.

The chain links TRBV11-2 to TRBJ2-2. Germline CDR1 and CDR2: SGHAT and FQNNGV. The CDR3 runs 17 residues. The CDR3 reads CASSLTFLGTNTGELFF.

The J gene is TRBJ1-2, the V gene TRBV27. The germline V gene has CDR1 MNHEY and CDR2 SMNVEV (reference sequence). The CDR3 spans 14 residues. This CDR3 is CASSREPATYGYTF.